This T cell receptor beta chain came from a study of blood T cell repertoires in COVID-19. In the study overall: From the United States, Italy and Spain came samples of acute and convalescent COVID-19. The cDNA or gDNA used as material had been derived from T cells, B-cell-depleted T cells, or PBMCs.

Authors' processing steps: Nucleated cell counts were estimated from reference gene primer amplification. Libraries were prepared by immunoSEQ multiplex PCR; TCRdb keeps only in-frame clonotypes and omits some of them. V and J calls and clone size come straight from that table; D and trimming were deduced from the DNA. Of more than 85,000 clones listed, over 85% are singletons. The CDR3 extends over 13 amino acids. The germline V gene encodes CDR1 KGHDR and CDR2 SFDVKD. The V and J ends lost 7 bases and 5 bases, in that order; junction bases with no gene match: 5. The chain uses TRBV24-1 and TRBJ1-1; 8 bases align to TRBD1. The sequenced material came from peripheral blood. This sequence originates from a man aged 70-80 years with acute or convalescent COVID-19. As DNA, the CDR3 is TGTGCCACCAGGGGCGGACAGGGTACTGAAGCTTTCTTT. Translation: CATRGGQGTEAFF.